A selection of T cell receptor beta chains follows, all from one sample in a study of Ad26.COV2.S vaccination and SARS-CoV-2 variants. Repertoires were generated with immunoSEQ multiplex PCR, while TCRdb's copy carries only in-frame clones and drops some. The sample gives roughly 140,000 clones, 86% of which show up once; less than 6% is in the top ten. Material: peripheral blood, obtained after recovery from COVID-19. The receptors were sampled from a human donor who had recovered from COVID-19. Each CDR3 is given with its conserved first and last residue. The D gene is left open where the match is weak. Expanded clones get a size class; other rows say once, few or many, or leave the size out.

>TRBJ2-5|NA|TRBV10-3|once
TGTGCCATCAGTGAGTCGGACGGATTGGTGGAGACCCAGTACTTC
CAISESDGLVETQYF
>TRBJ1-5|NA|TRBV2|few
TGTGCCAGCAGTGAAGGGAGGAGCTTGGGGAGCAATCAGCCCCAGCATTTT
CASSEGRSLGSNQPQHF
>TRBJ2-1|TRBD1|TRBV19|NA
TGTGCCAGTAGTATTACAGGGGGCAATGAGCAGTTCTTC
CASSITGGNEQFF
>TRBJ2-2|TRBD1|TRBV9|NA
TGTGCCAGCAGCGTAGGTCTGACAGGGGGCGCGAGTTTAAGCACCGGGGAGCTGTTTTTT
CASSVGLTGGASLSTGELFF
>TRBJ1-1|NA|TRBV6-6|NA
TGTGCCAGCATCCCTGGTGGGAACACTGAAGCTTTCTTT
CASIPGGNTEAFF
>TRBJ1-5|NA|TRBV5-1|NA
TGCGCCAGCAGCTTGACCCAGGGACCCAATCAGCCCCAGCATTTT
CASSLTQGPNQPQHF
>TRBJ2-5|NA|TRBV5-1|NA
TGCGCCAGCCGCCCCGGGACACTACAGTACCAAGAGACCCAGTACTTC
CASRPGTLQYQETQYF
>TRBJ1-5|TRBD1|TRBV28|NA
TGTGCCAGCAGTTCGGGACAGTCGAGGCAGCCCCAGCATTTT
CASSSGQSRQPQHF
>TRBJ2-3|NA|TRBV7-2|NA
TGTGCCAGCAGCTATATCGGGGAAGATACGCAGTATTTT
CASSYIGEDTQYF
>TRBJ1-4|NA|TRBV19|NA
TGTGCCAGTAGTATAGGCGAAAAACTGTTTTTT
CASSIGEKLFF
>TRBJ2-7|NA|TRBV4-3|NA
TGCGCCAGCAGCCAAGAACTGGGAACCTACGAGCAGTACTTC
CASSQELGTYEQYF
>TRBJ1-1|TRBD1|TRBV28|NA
TGTGCCACCAAACCAGGGACAGACTTCAACACTGAAGCTTTCTTT
CATKPGTDFNTEAFF
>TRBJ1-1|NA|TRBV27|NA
TGTGCCAGCAGTTTAAGGCGGGGCACTGAAGCTTTCTTT
CASSLRRGTEAFF
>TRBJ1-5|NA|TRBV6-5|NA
TGTGCCAGCAGTTACTCCAGATACGGCAATCAGCCCCAGCATTTT
CASSYSRYGNQPQHF
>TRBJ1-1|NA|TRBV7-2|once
TGTGCCAGCAGCTTAGCTGGCGGTAACACTGAAGCTTTCTTT
CASSLAGGNTEAFF
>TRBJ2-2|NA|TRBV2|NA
TGTGCCAGCAGTGATAGAGCTACGAACACCGGGGAGCTGTTTTTT
CASSDRATNTGELFF
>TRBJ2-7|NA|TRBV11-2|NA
TGTGCCAGCAGCTTACTCAGGGGCTCCGAGCAGTACTTC
CASSLLRGSEQYF
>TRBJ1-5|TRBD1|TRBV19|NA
TGTGCCAGTAAGGTATTGGGACAGGGGGACAATCAGCCCCAGCATTTT
CASKVLGQGDNQPQHF
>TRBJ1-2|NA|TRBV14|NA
TGTGCCAGCAGCCAAGACTCAGGGGTTTACGATGGCTACACCTTC
CASSQDSGVYDGYTF
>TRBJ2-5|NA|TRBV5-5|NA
TGTGCCAGCAGCTTGCCGGGTTCCCTCAAAGAGACCCAGTACTTC
CASSLPGSLKETQYF
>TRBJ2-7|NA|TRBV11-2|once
TGTGCCAGCAGCTTAACAGGGTCAAACGAGCAGTACTTC
CASSLTGSNEQYF
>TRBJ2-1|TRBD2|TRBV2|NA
TGTGCCAGCAGTGTACCGGACAGACTAGCGGGGGGGAAAGACAATGAGCAGTTCTTC
CASSVPDRLAGGKDNEQFF
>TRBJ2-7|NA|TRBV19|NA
TGTGCCAGTAGTATAGGTGGCGGGGCCACGCGGTCTCTCCACGAGCAGTACTTC
CASSIGGGATRSLHEQYF
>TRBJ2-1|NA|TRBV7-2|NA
TGTGCCAGCAGTCGCAGAGGGACGGGATTTTACAATGAGCAGTTCTTC
CASSRRGTGFYNEQFF
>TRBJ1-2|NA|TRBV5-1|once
TGCGCCAGCAGCTTAGAAGGGGGGCGGGGCTACACCTTC
CASSLEGGRGYTF
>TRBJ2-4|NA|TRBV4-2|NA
TGTGCCAGCAGCCAAGATCTGCGGGGCCCGGACATTCAGTACTTC
CASSQDLRGPDIQYF
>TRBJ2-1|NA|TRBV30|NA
TGTGCCTGGAGTGTAGAACAGAACAATGAGCAGTTCTTC
CAWSVEQNNEQFF
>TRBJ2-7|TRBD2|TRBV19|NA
TGTGCCAGTAGTATAGATCTGCGGGGGTACGAGCAGTACTTC
CASSIDLRGYEQYF
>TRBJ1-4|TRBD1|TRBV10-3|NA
TGTGCCATCAGTGATCGGGACAGGGAGTTAGGAAAACTGTTTTTT
CAISDRDRELGKLFF
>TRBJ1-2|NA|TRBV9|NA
TGTGCCAGCAGCCCGAGGGCCGGGAACTATGGCTACACCTTC
CASSPRAGNYGYTF
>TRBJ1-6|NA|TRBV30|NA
TGTGCCTGGAGCCACCTACTCACCCTCCACTTT
CAWSHLLTLHF
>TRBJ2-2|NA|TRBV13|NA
TGTGCCAGCAGCCCTCGCGCCGGGGAGCTGTTTTTT
CASSPRAGELFF
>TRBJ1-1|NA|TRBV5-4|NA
TGTGCCAGCAGCGTATTGAACACTGAAGCTTTCTTT
CASSVLNTEAFF
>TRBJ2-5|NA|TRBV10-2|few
TGCGCCAGCAGGGACTCCCAAGAGACCCAGTACTTC
CASRDSQETQYF
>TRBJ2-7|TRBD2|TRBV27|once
TGTGCCAGCAGTATGGGACGCAGCGGGGTGGGCGAGCAGTACTTC
CASSMGRSGVGEQYF
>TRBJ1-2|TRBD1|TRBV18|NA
TGTGCCAGCTCACCACAGGGACAGGAAGGCTACACCTTC
CASSPQGQEGYTF
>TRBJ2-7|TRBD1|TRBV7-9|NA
TGTGCCAGCAGCTTAGCGACAGGGATTTCCTACGAGCAGTACTTC
CASSLATGISYEQYF
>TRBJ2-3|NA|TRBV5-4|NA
TGTGCCAGCAGCTTGTATACCTTAGGGTGGGGGCAAGATACGCAGTATTTT
CASSLYTLGWGQDTQYF
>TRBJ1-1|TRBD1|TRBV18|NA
TGTGCCAGCTCACCCGGCGGGACAGCTGCCGCTATGAACACTGAAGCTTTCTTT
CASSPGGTAAAMNTEAFF
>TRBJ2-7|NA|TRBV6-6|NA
TGTGCCAGCAGTTATGGGGACCCAACCTACTACGAGCAGTACTTC
CASSYGDPTYYEQYF
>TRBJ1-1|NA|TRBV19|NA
TGTGCCAGTAGTATCCAGAACACTGAAGCTTTCTTT
CASSIQNTEAFF
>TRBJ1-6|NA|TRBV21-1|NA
TGTGCCAGCAGCAAAAGTGATGGGGGACAGAAAAGCTCCTATAATTCACCCCTCCACTTT
CASSKSDGGQKSSYNSPLHF
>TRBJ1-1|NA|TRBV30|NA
TGTGCCTGGAGTGTACAGTTGTCGACCAATCTTCCTGAAGCTTTCTTT
CAWSVQLSTNLPEAFF
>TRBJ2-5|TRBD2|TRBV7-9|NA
TGTGCCAGCAGCTTTGATACAGCGGGGGGCCCTGAAGAGACCCAGTACTTC
CASSFDTAGGPEETQYF